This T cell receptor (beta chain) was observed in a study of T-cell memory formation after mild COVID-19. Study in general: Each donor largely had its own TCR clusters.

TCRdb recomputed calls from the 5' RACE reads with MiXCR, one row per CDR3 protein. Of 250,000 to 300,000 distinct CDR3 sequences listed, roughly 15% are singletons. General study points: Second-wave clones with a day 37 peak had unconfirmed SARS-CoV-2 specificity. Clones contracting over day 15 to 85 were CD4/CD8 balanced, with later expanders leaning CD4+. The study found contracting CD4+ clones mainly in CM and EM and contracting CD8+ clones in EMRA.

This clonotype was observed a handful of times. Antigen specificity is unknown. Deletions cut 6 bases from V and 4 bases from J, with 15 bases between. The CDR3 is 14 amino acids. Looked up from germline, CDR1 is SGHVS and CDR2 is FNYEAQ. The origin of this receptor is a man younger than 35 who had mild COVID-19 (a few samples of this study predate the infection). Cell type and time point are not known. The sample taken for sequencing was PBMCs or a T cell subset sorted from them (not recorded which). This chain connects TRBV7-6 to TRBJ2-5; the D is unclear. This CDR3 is CASSPWVWLETQYF. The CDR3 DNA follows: TGTGCCAGCAGTCCCTGGGTATGGTTAGAGACCCAGTACTTC.